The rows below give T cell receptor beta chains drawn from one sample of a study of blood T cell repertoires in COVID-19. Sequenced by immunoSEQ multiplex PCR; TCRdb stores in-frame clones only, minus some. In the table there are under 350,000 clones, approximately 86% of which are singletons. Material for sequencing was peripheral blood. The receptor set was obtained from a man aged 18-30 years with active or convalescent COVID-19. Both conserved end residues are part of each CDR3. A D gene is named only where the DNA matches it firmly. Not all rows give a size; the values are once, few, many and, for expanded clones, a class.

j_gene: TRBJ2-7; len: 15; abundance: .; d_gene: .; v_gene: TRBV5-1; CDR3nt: TGCGCCAGCAGCTTGAGCGCGCAGGGCCGTGACGAGCAGTACTTC; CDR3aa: CASSLSAQGRDEQYF
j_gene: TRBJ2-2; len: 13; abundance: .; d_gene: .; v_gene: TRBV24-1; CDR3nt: TGTGCCACCAAAGACAGGAACACCGGGGAGCTGTTTTTT; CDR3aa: CATKDRNTGELFF
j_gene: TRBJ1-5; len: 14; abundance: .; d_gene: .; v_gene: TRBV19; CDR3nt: TGTGCCAGTATCGGGGGAAATAACGATCAGCCCCAGCATTTT; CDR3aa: CASIGGNNDQPQHF
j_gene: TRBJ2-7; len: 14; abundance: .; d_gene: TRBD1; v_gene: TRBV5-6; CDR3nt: TGTGCCAGCAGCTTGGGACAGGGGCGCTACGAGCAGTACTTC; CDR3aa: CASSLGQGRYEQYF
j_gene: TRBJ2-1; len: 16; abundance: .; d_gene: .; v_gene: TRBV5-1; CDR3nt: TGCGCCAGCAGCTTGGGAGGGGACCCAGGGGGGAATGAGCAGTTCTTC; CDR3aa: CASSLGGDPGGNEQFF
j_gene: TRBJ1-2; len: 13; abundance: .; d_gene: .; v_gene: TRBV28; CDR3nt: TGTGCCAGCAGTTTGGGAGGGTTCTATGGCTACACCTTC; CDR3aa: CASSLGGFYGYTF
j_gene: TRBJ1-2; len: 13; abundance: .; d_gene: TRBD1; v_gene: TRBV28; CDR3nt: TGTGCCAGCAGTACCGGGACAGGATATGGCTACACCTTC; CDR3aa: CASSTGTGYGYTF
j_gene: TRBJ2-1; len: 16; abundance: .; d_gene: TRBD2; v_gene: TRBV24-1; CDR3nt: TGTGCCACCAGTGATACGGGACTAGCGGGAGTCGATGAGCAGTTCTTC; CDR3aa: CATSDTGLAGVDEQFF
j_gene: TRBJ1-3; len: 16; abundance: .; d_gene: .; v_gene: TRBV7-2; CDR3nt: TGTGCCAGCAGCTTAAGTCAGGGGAGCTCTGGAAACACCATATATTTT; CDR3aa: CASSLSQGSSGNTIYF
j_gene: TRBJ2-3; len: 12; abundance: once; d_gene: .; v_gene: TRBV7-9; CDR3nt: TGTGCCAGCAGCCTCCAGACAGATACGCAGTATTTT; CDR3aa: CASSLQTDTQYF
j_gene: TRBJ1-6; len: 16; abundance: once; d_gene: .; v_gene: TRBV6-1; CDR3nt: TGTGCCAGCAGTGTGAGCCCTTACTCCTATAATTCACCCCTCCACTTT; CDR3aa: CASSVSPYSYNSPLHF
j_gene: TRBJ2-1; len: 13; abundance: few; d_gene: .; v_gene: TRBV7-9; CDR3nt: TGTGCCAGCAGCTTAGGGGAGCGAGATGAGCAGTTCTTC; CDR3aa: CASSLGERDEQFF
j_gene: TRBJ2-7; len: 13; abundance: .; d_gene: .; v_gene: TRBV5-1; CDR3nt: TGCGCCAGCAGCAGTACAGGGATCTACGAGCAGTACTTC; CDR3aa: CASSSTGIYEQYF
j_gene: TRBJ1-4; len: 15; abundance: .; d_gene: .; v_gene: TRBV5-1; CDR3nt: TGCGCCAGCAGCTCCCAACAGGGACCTAATGAAAAACTGTTTTTT; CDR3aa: CASSSQQGPNEKLFF
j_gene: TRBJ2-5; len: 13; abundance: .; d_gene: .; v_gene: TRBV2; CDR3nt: TGTGCCAGCAGGGCGGGGAGTGGGGGGACCCAGTACTTC; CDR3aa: CASRAGSGGTQYF
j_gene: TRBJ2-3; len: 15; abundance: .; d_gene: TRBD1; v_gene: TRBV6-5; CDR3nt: TGTGCCAGCGGAGCCGGGACAGGGATCACAGATACGCAGTATTTT; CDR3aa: CASGAGTGITDTQYF
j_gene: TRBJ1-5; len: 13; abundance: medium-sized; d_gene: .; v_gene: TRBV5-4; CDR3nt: TGTGCCAGCAGCTTACAGGGTGATCAGCCCCAGCATTTT; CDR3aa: CASSLQGDQPQHF
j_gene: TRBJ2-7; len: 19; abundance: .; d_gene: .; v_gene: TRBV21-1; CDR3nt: TGTGCCAGCAGCAACAACGGCACTAGCGGGAGGACTTCCTCCTACGAGCAGTACTTC; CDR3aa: CASSNNGTSGRTSSYEQYF
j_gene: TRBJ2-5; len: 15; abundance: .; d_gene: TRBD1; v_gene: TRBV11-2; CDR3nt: TGTGCCAGCAGCTTAGTAGGGGGCAGTCCAGAGACCCAGTACTTC; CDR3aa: CASSLVGGSPETQYF
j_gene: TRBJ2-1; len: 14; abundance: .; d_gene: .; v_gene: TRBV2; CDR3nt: TGTGCTAATCCTAGGATGGCTAGCCGCTTCGAGCAGTTCTTC; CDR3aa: CANPRMASRFEQFF
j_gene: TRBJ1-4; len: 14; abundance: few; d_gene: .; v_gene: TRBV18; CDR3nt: TGTGCCAGCTCACCGCAGGGAGGCAATGAAAAACTGTTTTTT; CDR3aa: CASSPQGGNEKLFF
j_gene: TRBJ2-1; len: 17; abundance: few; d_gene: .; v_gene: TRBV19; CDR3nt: TGTGCCAGTAGTTGGGGGGGGCATATTGGTATTGGGTATGAGCAGTTCTTC; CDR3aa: CASSWGGHIGIGYEQFF
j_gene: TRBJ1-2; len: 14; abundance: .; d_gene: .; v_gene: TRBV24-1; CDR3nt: TGTGCCACCAGTGATGTTGACACGCTCCATGGCTACACCTTC; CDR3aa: CATSDVDTLHGYTF
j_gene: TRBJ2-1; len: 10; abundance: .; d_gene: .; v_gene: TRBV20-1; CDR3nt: TGCAGTGCTTACAATAATGAGCAGTTCTTC; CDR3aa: CSAYNNEQFF
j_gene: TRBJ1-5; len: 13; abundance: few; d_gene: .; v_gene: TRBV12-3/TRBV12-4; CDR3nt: TGTGCCAGCAGTTTAACAGCCGATCAGCCCCAGCATTTT; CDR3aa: CASSLTADQPQHF
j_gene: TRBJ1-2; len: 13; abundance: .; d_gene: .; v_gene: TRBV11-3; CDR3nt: TGTGCCAGCCGTTCCGGTTACGACTATGGCTACACCTTC; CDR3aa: CASRSGYDYGYTF
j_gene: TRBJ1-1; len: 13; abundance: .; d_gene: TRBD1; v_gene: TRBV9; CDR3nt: TGTGCCAGCAGCGTCAGGGGGCTTGGTGAAGCTTTCTTT; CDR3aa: CASSVRGLGEAFF
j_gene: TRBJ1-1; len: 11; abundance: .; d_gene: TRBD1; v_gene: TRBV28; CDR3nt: TGTGCCAGCAGGGGACAGGGTGAAGCTTTCTTT; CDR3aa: CASRGQGEAFF
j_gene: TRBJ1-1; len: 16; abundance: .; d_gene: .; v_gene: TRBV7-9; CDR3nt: TGTGCCAGCAGACCCGGACAGTCGTCATCCAAGTCTGAAGCTTTCTTT; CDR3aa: CASRPGQSSSKSEAFF
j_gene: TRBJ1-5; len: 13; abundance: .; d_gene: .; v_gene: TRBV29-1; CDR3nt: TGCAGCGTTGAGAGCGGTAAAAATCAGCCCCAGCATTTT; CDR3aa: CSVESGKNQPQHF
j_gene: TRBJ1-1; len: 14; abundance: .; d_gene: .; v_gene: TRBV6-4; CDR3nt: TGTGCCAGCAGGGCACGGGGAGACTCCACTGAAGCTTTCTTT; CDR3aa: CASRARGDSTEAFF
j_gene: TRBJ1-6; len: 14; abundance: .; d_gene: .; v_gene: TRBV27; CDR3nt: TGTGCCAGCAGTACCCGACAGGCTAATTCACCCCTCCACTTT; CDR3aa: CASSTRQANSPLHF
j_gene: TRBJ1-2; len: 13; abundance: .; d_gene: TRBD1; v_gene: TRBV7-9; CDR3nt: TGTGCCAGCAGCTTCGGACAGGTGGAAGGCTACACCTTC; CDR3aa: CASSFGQVEGYTF
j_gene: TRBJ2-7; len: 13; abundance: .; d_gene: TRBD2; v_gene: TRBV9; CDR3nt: TGTGCCAGCAGCGTAGCTACGGGGGGGGAGCAGTACTTC; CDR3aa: CASSVATGGEQYF
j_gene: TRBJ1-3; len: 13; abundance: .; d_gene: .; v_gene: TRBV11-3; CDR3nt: TGTGCCAGCAGCTTTTCAGGTGGAAACACCATATATTTT; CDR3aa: CASSFSGGNTIYF
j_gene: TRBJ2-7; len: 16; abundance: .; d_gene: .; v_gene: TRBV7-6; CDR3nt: TGTGCCAGCAGCTTGCCCGCCAGTCCCGTACCCTACGAGCAGTACTTC; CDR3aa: CASSLPASPVPYEQYF
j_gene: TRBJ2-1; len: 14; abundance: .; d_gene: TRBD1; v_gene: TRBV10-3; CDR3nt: TGTGCCATCACCACGGGACAGATTAACAATGAGCAGTTCTTC; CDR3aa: CAITTGQINNEQFF
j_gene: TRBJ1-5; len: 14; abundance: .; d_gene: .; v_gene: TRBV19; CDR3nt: TGTGCCAGTAGTTGGCAGGGGCAGAATCAGCCCCAGCATTTT; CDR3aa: CASSWQGQNQPQHF
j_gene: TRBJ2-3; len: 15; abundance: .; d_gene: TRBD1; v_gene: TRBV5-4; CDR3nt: TGTGCCAGCAGCTCGGGACAGGGAGGGACAGATACGCAGTATTTT; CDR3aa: CASSSGQGGTDTQYF
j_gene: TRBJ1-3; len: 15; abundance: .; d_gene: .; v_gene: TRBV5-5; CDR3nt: TGTGCCAGCAGCTTGGGGCCCGGGGAACAAAACACCATATATTTT; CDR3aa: CASSLGPGEQNTIYF
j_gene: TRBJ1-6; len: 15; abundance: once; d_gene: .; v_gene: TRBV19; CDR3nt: TGTGCCAGTAGCCCTGGCGGACAGCTAAATTCACCCCTCCACTTT; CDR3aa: CASSPGGQLNSPLHF
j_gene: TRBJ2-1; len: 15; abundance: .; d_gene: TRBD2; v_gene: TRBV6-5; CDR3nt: TGTGCCAGCAGTACCCCGACTAGCGGCTACAATGAGCAGTTCTTC; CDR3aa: CASSTPTSGYNEQFF
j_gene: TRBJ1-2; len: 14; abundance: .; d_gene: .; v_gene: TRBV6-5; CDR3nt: TGTGCCAGCAGAGAGCCGGGAAGAAACTATGGCTACACCTTC; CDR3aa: CASREPGRNYGYTF
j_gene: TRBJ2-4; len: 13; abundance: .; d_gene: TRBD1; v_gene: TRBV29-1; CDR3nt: TGCAGCGTCGGGACAGGGGGCTTTAACATTCAGTACTTC; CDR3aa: CSVGTGGFNIQYF
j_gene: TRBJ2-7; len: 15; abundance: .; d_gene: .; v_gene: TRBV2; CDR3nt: TGTGCCAGCACCCACGAGGGGGGGCGTCTCTACGAGCAGTACTTC; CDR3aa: CASTHEGGRLYEQYF
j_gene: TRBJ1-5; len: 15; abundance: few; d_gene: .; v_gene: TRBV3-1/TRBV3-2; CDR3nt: TGTGCCAGCAGCCAAGATCCCAGGGTAACTCAGCCCCAGCATTTT; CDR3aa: CASSQDPRVTQPQHF
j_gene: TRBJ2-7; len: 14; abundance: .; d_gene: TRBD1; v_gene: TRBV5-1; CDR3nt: TGCGCCAGCAGCTTGGTGGGACAGGTCTACGAGCAGTACTTC; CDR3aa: CASSLVGQVYEQYF
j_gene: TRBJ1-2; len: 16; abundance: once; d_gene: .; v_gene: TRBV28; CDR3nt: TGTGCCAGCAGTTTAGGCAACGGAGGGGGGGCGCGAGGCTACACCTTC; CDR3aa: CASSLGNGGGARGYTF
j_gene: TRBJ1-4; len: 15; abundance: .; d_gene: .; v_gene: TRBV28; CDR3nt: TGTGCCACCGGGAGGGCAGCCGATCGACAGGAAAAACTGTTTTTT; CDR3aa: CATGRAADRQEKLFF
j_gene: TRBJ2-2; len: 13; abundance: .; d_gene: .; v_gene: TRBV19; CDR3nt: TGTGCGTCCGGTAGCGGGAACACCGGGGAGCTGTTTTTT; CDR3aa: CASGSGNTGELFF
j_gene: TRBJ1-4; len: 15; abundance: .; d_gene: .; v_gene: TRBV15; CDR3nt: TGTGCCACCAGCAGAGTGTCCCGGGGAAAGGAAAAACTGTTTTTT; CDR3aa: CATSRVSRGKEKLFF
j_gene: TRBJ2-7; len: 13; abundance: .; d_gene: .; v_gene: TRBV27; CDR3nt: TGTGCCAGCAGTCTGACTAGGGGTTACGAGCAGTACTTC; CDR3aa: CASSLTRGYEQYF
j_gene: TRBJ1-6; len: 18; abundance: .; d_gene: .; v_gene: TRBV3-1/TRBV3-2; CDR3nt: TGTGCCAGCAGCCAAGGAGCGGGAAGGGGTCGAGTTAGGTCACCCCTCCACTTT; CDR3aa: CASSQGAGRGRVRSPLHF
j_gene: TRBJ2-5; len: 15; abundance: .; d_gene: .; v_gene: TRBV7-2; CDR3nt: TGTGCCAGCAGCCCGCGGGGCGGCCGCCAAGAGACCCAGTACTTC; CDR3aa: CASSPRGGRQETQYF
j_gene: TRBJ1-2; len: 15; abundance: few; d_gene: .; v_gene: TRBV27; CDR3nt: TGTGCCAGCAGTTTATATGGGAGCGGCGACTATGGCTACACCTTC; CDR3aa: CASSLYGSGDYGYTF
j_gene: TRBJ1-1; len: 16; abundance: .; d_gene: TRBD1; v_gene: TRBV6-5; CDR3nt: TGTGCCAGCAGTTACTCAACTGTGGACAGGGGGACTGAAGCTTTCTTT; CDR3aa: CASSYSTVDRGTEAFF